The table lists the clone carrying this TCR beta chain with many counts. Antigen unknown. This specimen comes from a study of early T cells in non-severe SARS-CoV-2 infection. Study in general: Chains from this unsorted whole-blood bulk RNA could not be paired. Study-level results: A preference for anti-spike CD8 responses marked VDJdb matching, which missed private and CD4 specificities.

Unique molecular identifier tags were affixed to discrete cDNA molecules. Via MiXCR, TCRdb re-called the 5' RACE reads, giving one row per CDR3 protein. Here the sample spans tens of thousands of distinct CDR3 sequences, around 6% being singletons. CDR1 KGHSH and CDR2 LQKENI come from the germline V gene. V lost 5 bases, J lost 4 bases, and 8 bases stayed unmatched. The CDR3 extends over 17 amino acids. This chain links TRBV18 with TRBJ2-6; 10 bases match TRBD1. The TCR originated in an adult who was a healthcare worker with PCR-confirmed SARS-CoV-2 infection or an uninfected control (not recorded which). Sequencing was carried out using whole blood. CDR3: CASSSLDRGLGANVLTF. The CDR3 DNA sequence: TGTGCCAGCTCATCACTCGACAGGGGGCTAGGGGCCAACGTCCTGACTTTC. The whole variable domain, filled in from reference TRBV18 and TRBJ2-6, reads NAGVMQNPRHLVRRRGQEARLRCSPMKGHSHVYWYRQLPEEGLKFMVYLQKENIIDESGMPKERFSAEFPKEGPSILRIQQVVRGDSAAYFCASSSLDRGLGANVLTFGAGSRLTVL.